This TCR beta chain was documented in a study of blood T cell repertoires in COVID-19. Study in general: Whether acute or convalescent, the COVID-19 samples came from the United States, Italy and Spain. T cells, B-cell-depleted T cells, or PBMCs provided the cDNA or gDNA that served as material.

The CDR3 sequence is 15 residues long. V shed 4 bases and J shed 8 bases, with 19 bases lying between them. Germline CDR1 and CDR2: WNHNN and SYGVQD (reference sequence). It was during active infection that Seattle patients were enrolled and then longitudinally followed. Authors' methods: How many nucleated cells were present was estimated from reference gene primer amplification. The method was immunoSEQ multiplex PCR; TCRdb's version includes in-frame clones alone and lacks a portion of them. The V and J calls and the clone size are those of that table, but D and trimming were determined from the DNA. The sample has a few hundred thousand clones; 70% to 90% are singletons.

The TCR originated in a man aged 18 to 29 with COVID-19, enrolled during active disease. The chain couples TRBV10-1 to TRBJ2-3; D gene uncertain. Source material: peripheral blood. The CDR3 DNA reads as TGCGCCAGCAGTGGCCACCTAGTTTCTGGAATTACGCAGTATTTT. This encodes CASSGHLVSGITQYF.